This note documents a single T cell receptor (beta chain) sequence. Its matching antigen is unknown. CDR1 MNHNY and CDR2 SVGAGI come from the germline V gene (reference sequence). The CDR3 covers 14 residues. The J segment lost 2 bases and the V segment lost 2 bases, leaving 0 bases of the junction unmatched. These data belong to a study of cytomegalovirus exposure and HLA in healthy donors. Study-wide results and limits: Earlier analysis found most TCR beta V segments productive about 87% or about 30% of the time. The study put roughly 160 TCR beta chains on its list as cytomegalovirus-associated. The availability of immune exposure information extended only to CMV serostatus.

The primer mix had 60 Vbeta and 13 Jbeta primers. Sequenced by immunoSEQ multiplex PCR; TCRdb stores in-frame clones only, minus some. The data hold 200,000 to 250,000 clones, with about 81% observed a single time. Input material: PBMCs. The V and J genes are TRBV6-6 and TRBJ1-5, with 7 nucleotides matching TRBD1. The TCR comes from a woman between 40 and 55 years old in good health and CMV-seropositive. The CDR3 is CASSYGQGNQPQHF. CDR3 sequence (DNA): TGTGCCAGCAGTTACGGACAGGGCAATCAGCCCCAGCATTTT.